This T cell receptor beta chain was recovered during a study of cytomegalovirus exposure and HLA in healthy donors. Study background: From donors who were HLA-typed, an early data release held around 80 million unique TCRs. Study results and caveats: TRBV6-2, TRBV6-3 and some other V segments were unresolvable in 87-base-pair reads. A later analysis revealed that TCR association rates differed between HLA loci, peaking at DRB1 and bottoming out at HLA-C.

The PCR made use of 60 Vbeta and 13 Jbeta primers. TCRdb's table, derived via immunoSEQ multiplex PCR, lists solely in-frame clones and lacks some. The top ten clones hold 3.3% of a sample with about 130,000 clones, around three quarters of them seen once. This CDR3 region has 14 residues. CDR1 is SGHVS and CDR2 is FNYEAQ in the germline V gene. V lost 2 bases, J lost 7 bases, and 11 bases lay in between. About this clone itself: Its target is unknown.

This TCR derives from a male donor in good health and CMV-seronegative. What was sequenced was PBMCs. V usage is TRBV7-6 and J usage is TRBJ1-4; D not certain. This CDR3 reads CASSLWERSEKLFF. CDR3 nucleotide sequence: TGTGCCAGCAGCTTATGGGAGAGAAGTGAAAAACTGTTTTTT.